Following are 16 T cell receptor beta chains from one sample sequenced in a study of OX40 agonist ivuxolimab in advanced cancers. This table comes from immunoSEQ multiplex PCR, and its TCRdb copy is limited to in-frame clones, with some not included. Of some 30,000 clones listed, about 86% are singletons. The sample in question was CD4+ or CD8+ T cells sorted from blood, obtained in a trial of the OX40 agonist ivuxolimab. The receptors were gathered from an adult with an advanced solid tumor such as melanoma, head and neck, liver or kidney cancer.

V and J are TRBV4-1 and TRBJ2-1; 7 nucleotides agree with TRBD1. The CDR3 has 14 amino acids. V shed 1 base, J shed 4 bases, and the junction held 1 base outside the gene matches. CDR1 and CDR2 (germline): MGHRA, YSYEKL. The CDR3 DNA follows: TGCGCCAGCAGCCAAGGGACAGGTTACAATGAGCAGTTCTTC. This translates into CASSQGTGYNEQFF.

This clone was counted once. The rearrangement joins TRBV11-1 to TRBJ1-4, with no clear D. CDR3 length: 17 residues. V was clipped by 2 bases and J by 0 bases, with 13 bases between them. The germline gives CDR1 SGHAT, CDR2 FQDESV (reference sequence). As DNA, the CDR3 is TGTGCCAGCAGCTTATACTCCGTCGAGGCAACTAATGAAAAACTGTTTTTT. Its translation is CASSLYSVEATNEKLFF.

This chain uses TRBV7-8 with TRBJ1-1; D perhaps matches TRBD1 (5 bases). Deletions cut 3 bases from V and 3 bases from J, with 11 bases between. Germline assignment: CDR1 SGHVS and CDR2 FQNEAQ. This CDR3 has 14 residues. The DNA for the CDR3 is TGTGCCAGCAGCTTTGTGGGGCTGGACACTGAAGCTTTCTTT. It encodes CASSFVGLDTEAFF.

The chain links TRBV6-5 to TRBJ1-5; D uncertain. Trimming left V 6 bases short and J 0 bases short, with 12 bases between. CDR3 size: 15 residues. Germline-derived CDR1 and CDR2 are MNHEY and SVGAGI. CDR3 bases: TGTGCCAGCAGCCAGGTTCGCTATAGCAATCAGCCCCAGCATTTT. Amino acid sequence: CASSQVRYSNQPQHF.

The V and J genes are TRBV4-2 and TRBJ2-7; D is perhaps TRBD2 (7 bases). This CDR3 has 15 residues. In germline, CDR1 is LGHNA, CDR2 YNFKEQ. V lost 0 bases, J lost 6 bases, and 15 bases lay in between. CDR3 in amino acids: CASSQERGGRAEQYF. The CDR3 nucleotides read TGTGCCAGCAGCCAAGAGCGAGGGGGGAGGGCCGAGCAGTACTTC.

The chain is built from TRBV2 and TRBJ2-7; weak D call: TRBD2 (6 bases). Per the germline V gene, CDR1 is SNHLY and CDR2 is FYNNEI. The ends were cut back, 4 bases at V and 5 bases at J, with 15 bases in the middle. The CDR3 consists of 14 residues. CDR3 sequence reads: CASSGWRDVNEQYF. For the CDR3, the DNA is TGTGCCAGCAGTGGTTGGCGGGATGTCAACGAGCAGTACTTC.

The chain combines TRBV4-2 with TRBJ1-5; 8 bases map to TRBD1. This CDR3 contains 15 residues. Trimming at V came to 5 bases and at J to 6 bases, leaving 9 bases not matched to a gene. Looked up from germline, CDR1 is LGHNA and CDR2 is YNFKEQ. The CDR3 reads CASSFSDRGGQPQHF. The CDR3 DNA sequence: TGTGCCAGCAGCTTTTCTGACAGGGGAGGTCAGCCCCAGCATTTT.

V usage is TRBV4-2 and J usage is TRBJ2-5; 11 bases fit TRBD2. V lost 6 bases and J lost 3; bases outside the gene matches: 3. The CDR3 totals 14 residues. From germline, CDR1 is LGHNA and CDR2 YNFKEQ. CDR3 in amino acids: CASSTLAGEETQYF. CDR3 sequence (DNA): TGTGCCAGCAGTACACTAGCGGGAGAAGAGACCCAGTACTTC.

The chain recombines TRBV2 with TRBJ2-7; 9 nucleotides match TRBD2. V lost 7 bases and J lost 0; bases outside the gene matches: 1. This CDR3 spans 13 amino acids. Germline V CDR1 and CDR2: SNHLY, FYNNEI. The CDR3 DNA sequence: TGTGCCAGCAAGGGACTAGCCTCCTACGAGCAGTACTTC. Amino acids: CASKGLASYEQYF.

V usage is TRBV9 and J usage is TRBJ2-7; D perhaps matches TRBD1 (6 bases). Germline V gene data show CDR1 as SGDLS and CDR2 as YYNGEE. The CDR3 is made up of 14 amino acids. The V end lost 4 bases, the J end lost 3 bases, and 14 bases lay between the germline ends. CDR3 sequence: CASSRDIGFYEQYF. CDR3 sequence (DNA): TGTGCCAGCAGCAGGGACATAGGTTTCTACGAGCAGTACTTC. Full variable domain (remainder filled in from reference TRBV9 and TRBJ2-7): DSGVTQTPKHLITATGQRVTLRCSPRSGDLSVYWYQQSLDQGLQFLIQYYNGEERAKGNILERFSAQQFPDLHSELNLSSLELGDSALYFCASSRDIGFYEQYFGPGTRLTVT.

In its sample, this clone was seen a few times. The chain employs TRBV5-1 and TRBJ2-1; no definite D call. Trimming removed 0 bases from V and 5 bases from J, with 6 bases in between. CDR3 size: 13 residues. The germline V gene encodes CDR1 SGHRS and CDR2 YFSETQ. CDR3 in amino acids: CASSLVINNEQFF. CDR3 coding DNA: TGCGCCAGCAGCTTGGTTATAAACAATGAGCAGTTCTTC. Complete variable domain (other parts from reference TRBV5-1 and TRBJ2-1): KAGVTQTPRYLIKTRGQQVTLSCSPISGHRSVSWYQQTPGQGLQFLFEYFSETQRNKGNFPGRFSGRQFSNSRSEMNVSTLELGDSALYLCASSLVINNEQFFGPGTRLTVL.

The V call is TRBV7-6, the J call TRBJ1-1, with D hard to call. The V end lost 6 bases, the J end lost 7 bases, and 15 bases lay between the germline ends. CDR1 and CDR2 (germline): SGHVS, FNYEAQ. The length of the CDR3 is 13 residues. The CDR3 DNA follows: TGTGCCAGCAGTAGCGAGTCGGGGAATGAAGCTTTCTTT. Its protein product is CASSSESGNEAFF. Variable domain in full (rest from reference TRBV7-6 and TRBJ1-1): GAGVSQSPRYKVTKRGQDVALRCDPISGHVSLYWYRQALGQGPEFLTYFNYEAQQDKSGLPNDRFSAERPEGSISTLTIQRTEQRDSAMYRCASSSESGNEAFFGQGTRLTVV.

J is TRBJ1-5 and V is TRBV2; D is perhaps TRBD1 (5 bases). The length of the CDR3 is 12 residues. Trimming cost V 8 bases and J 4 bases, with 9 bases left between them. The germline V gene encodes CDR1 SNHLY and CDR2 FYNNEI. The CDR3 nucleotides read TGTGCCAGCCGGGGCCGTAATCAGCCCCAGCATTTT. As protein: CASRGRNQPQHF.

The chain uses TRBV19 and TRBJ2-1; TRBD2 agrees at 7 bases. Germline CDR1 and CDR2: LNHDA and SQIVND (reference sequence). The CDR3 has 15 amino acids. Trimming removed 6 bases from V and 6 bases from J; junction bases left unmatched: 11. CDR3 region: CASSPLAHGSNEQFF. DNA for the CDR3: TGTGCCAGTAGCCCACTAGCGCACGGCTCCAATGAGCAGTTCTTC.

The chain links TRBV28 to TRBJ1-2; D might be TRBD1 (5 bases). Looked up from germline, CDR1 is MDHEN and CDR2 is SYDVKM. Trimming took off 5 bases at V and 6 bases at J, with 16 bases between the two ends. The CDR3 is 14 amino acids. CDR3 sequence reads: CASSAPGAADGYTF. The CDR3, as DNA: TGTGCCAGCAGTGCCCCCGGGGCAGCGGATGGCTACACCTTC.

The CDR3 DNA follows: TGTGCCTGGAGTACTAGCGGGAGCACAGATACGCAGTATTTT. Its protein product is CAWSTSGSTDTQYF. The rearrangement joins TRBV30 to TRBJ2-3; 9 bases align to TRBD2. The CDR3 extends over 14 amino acids. In germline, CDR1 is GTSNPN, CDR2 SVGIG (reference sequence). V shed 2 bases, J shed 0 bases, and the junction held 0 bases outside the gene matches.